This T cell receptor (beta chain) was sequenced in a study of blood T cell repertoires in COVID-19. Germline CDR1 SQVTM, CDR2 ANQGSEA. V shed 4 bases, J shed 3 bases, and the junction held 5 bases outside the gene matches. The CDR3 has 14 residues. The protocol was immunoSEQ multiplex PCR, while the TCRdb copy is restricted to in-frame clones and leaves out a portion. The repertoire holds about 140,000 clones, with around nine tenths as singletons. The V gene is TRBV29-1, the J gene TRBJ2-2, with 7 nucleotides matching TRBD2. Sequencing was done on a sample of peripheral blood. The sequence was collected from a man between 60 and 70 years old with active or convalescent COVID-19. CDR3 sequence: CSVATSVYTGELFF. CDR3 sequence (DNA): TGCAGCGTTGCAACTAGCGTGTACACCGGGGAGCTGTTTTTT.